Included here is one TCR beta chain sequence, with context. Its antigen is not identified. A heparinised blood draw that averaged around 110 mL was obtained once from each donor. The sequenced template was cDNA made from the entire isolated RNA. Sequenced by immunoSEQ multiplex PCR; TCRdb stores in-frame clones only, minus some. The sample contains more than 200,000 clones, roughly 17% of which appear only once. Germline CDR1 SGHRS, CDR2 YFSETQ. The CDR3 has 14 residues. The V end lost 0 bases, the J end lost 1 base, and 4 bases lay between the germline ends. This record comes from a study of beta chain features in type 1 diabetes. Study results and caveats: Patients showed naive, central memory and Treg TCRB repertoires that appeared more similar than those of healthy donors. Type 1 diabetes patients had fewer VDJ junction insertions and more deletions. In cDNA sequencing, cells with high TCR expression could be over-represented. TCRB CDR3 length was moderately but significantly reduced in all four CD4+ subsets of Type 1 diabetes patients.

Specimen: naive CD4+ T cells from blood. The chain carries TRBV5-1 and TRBJ2-2; D unclear. This TCR was recovered from a man aged 30 to 45 with type 1 diabetes. This CDR3 reads CASSLEGNTGELFF. CDR3 in DNA: TGCGCCAGCAGCTTGGAGGGGAACACCGGGGAGCTGTTTTTT. Combining the CDR3 with reference TRBV5-1 and TRBJ2-2 gives the whole variable domain KAGVTQTPRYLIKTRGQQVTLSCSPISGHRSVSWYQQTPGQGLQFLFEYFSETQRNKGNFPGRFSGRQFSNSRSEMNVSTLELGDSALYLCASSLEGNTGELFFGEGSRLTVL.